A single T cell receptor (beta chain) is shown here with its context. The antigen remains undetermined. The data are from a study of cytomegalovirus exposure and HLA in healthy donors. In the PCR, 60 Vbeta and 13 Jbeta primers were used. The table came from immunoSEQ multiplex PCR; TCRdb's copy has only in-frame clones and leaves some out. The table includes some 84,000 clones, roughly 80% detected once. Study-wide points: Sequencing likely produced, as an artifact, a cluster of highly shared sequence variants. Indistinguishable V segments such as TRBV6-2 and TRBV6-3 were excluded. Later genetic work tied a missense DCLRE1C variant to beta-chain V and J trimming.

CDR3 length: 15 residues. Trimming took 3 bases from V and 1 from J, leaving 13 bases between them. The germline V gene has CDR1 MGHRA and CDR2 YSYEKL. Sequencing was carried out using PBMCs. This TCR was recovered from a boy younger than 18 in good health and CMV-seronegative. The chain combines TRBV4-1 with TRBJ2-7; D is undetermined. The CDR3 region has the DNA TGCGCCAGCAGCCAGTCGCGCGGAAAGTCCTACGAGCAGTACTTC. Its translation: CASSQSRGKSYEQYF.